These T cell receptor beta chains were read from a single sample in a study of control samples from healthy donors and cancer patients. Sequencing used immunoSEQ multiplex PCR; TCRdb keeps in-frame clones, though not all of them. The sample includes about 54,000 clones, 95% to 97% of them seen just once. Material: blood. Receptors were obtained from a woman in her 30s in good health. Both conserved end residues are part of each CDR3. The D gene is left open where the match is weak. Only part of the rows carry a size: once, few, many, or a class if the clone is expanded.

j_gene,abundance,d_gene,v_gene,CDR3nt,CDR3aa
TRBJ2-7,once,TRBD2,TRBV20-1,TGCAGTGAGACTAGCGGCTACGAGCAGTACTTC,CSETSGYEQYF
TRBJ2-4,-,TRBD2,TRBV12-3/TRBV12-4,TGTGCCAGCAGTTTAACTAGCGGAAACATTCAGTACTTC,CASSLTSGNIQYF
TRBJ1-5,-,TRBD1,TRBV6-5,TGTGCCAGCGAACCCAGGGGGCTTAGCAATCAGCCCCAGCATTTT,CASEPRGLSNQPQHF
TRBJ2-2,-,-,TRBV9,TGTGCCAGCAGCGGGGACCCCGGGACCGGGGAGCTGTTTTTT,CASSGDPGTGELFF
TRBJ2-6,few,-,TRBV6-7,TGTGCCAGCAGTTACGATGGGGCCAACGTCCTGACTTTC,CASSYDGANVLTF
TRBJ2-4,-,TRBD2,TRBV19,TGTGCCAGTAGTCCAAGGGAAGAGCGGGACCGGAACATTCAGTACTTC,CASSPREERDRNIQYF
TRBJ2-3,-,TRBD2,TRBV15,TGTGCCACCAGCAGAGTGGCGGGAGAAGGGGCAGATACGCAGTATTTT,CATSRVAGEGADTQYF
TRBJ1-4,-,TRBD1,TRBV27,TGTGCCAGCAGTTTCCAGGGGGGGGAAAAACTGTTTTTT,CASSFQGGEKLFF
TRBJ2-3,once,-,TRBV28,TGTGCCAGCAGCCCCCCGGGGCAGGGAGATACGCAGTATTTT,CASSPPGQGDTQYF
TRBJ1-1,once,TRBD1,TRBV5-1,TGCGCCAGCAGCTTGATAACAGGGGAGGTAACTGAAGCTTTCTTT,CASSLITGEVTEAFF
TRBJ2-1,-,TRBD1,TRBV6-5,TGTGCCAGCAGGGTTGAGGGGGCAGCCTACAATGAGCAGTTCTTC,CASRVEGAAYNEQFF
TRBJ2-1,-,-,TRBV29-1,TGCAGCGTTGAGTATGGTTCTCAGTTCTTC,CSVEYGSQFF
TRBJ1-4,-,TRBD1,TRBV27,TGTGCCAGCAGCCGACAGGGATATGAAAAACTGTTTTTT,CASSRQGYEKLFF
TRBJ2-3,-,-,TRBV6-6,TGTGCCAGCAGTTACTCCCCAGCCACAGATACGCAGTATTTT,CASSYSPATDTQYF
TRBJ1-4,once,-,TRBV6-5,TGTGCCAGCAAAAGGAACAGGGTAACTAATGAAAAACTGTTTTTT,CASKRNRVTNEKLFF
TRBJ2-7,-,TRBD2,TRBV6-6,TGTGCCAGCAGTGCCGGCCGCGGGAGCTCCTACGAGCAGTACTTC,CASSAGRGSSYEQYF
TRBJ2-3,-,TRBD2,TRBV5-1,TGCGCCAGCAGCCCCGGGCTAGCGGGAGGAGGGTCAGATACGCAGTATTTT,CASSPGLAGGGSDTQYF
TRBJ1-2,-,TRBD1,TRBV7-9,TGTGCCAGCAGCCCGGGGACAGGGTATGGCTACACCTTC,CASSPGTGYGYTF
TRBJ1-2,-,-,TRBV5-1,TGCGCCAGCAGCCCCGACACCTATGGCTACACCTTC,CASSPDTYGYTF
TRBJ1-5,-,-,TRBV15,TGTGCCACCAATAAAGGGGCCGGAAACGGGCAGCCCCAGCATTTT,CATNKGAGNGQPQHF
TRBJ2-1,once,TRBD2,TRBV10-3,TGTGCCATCAGTGATGTTCTAGCGGGAGGGGGCAATGAGCAGTTCTTC,CAISDVLAGGGNEQFF
TRBJ2-3,-,TRBD2,TRBV28,TGTGCCAGCAGTTTGGCCGTAATAGCGGGGAGCACAGATACGCAGTATTTT,CASSLAVIAGSTDTQYF
TRBJ1-6,-,TRBD1,TRBV27,TGTGCCAGCAGCCGAGATCCTAACCTGGACAGGCCCCTCCACTTT,CASSRDPNLDRPLHF
TRBJ1-6,once,-,TRBV6-1,TGTGCCAGCAGTGAAGGGGGGGGAGCAGTCCTTTCACCCCTCCACTTT,CASSEGGGAVLSPLHF
TRBJ2-3,-,-,TRBV28,TGTGCCAGCAGTTTTTCCTCTAGCACAGATACGCAGTATTTT,CASSFSSSTDTQYF
TRBJ2-7,-,TRBD1,TRBV7-8,TGTGCCAGCAGCCTCCTCGGGACAGGCCCTTCCTACGAGCAGTACTTC,CASSLLGTGPSYEQYF
TRBJ2-7,-,TRBD2,TRBV20-1,TGCAGTGCTAGTTGGGCTAGCGGGTCCTACGAGCAGTACTTC,CSASWASGSYEQYF
TRBJ2-7,-,-,TRBV4-1,TGCGCCAGCAGCCAAGAGATGGAGCGCGACACTTACTTC,CASSQEMERDTYF
TRBJ1-1,-,-,TRBV28,TGTGCCGTCACTGGGGGGTTCCTTATTTCCAAGAACACTGAAGCTTTCTTT,CAVTGGFLISKNTEAFF
TRBJ1-2,-,-,TRBV25-1,TGTGCCAGCAGTGAATCTAGGGGTTTCAATTATGGCTACACCTTC,CASSESRGFNYGYTF
TRBJ1-4,-,-,TRBV7-9,TGTGCCAGCAGCTTAGGGGGGGCGGCTAATGAAAAACTGTTTTTT,CASSLGGAANEKLFF
TRBJ2-7,-,-,TRBV28,TGTGCCAGCAGTTCTAACTCCGGGACAATTAGACGTGACGAGCAGTACTTC,CASSSNSGTIRRDEQYF
TRBJ2-3,-,TRBD2,TRBV5-1,TGCGCCAGCAGCTCGGGACTAGCGGGAGGCCGCACAGATACGCAGTATTTT,CASSSGLAGGRTDTQYF
TRBJ1-5,once,-,TRBV4-1,TGCGCCAGCAGCCAGGAAACCGTGAGCAATCAGCCCCAGCATTTT,CASSQETVSNQPQHF
TRBJ2-6,-,-,TRBV28,TGTGCCAGCAGTTTATGGGACCTTCGGCAAGGGGCCAACGTCCTGACTTTC,CASSLWDLRQGANVLTF
TRBJ2-7,-,TRBD2,TRBV10-1,TGCGCCAGCGGGGACAGGGCGACTAGCGGGGCACTCTCCTACGAGCAGTACTTC,CASGDRATSGALSYEQYF
TRBJ2-7,-,-,TRBV5-1,TGCGCCAGCAGCTTGGGGCGGGGGCCCACCTACGAGCAGTACTTC,CASSLGRGPTYEQYF
TRBJ2-1,-,TRBD2,TRBV28,TGTGCCAGCGACACTAGCGGCAACCCCAATGAGCAGTTCTTC,CASDTSGNPNEQFF
TRBJ2-7,-,-,TRBV12-3/TRBV12-4,TGTGCCAGCAGTCTATCACCCTACGAGCAGTACTTC,CASSLSPYEQYF
TRBJ2-3,-,-,TRBV6-2/TRBV6-3,TGTGCCAGCAGTTCCGGGGGCGTGGAGACAGATACGCAGTATTTT,CASSSGGVETDTQYF
TRBJ2-2,-,TRBD2,TRBV18,TGTGCCAGCTCACTCACTAGCGGCACCGGGGAGCTGTTTTTT,CASSLTSGTGELFF
TRBJ2-5,once,TRBD2,TRBV9,TGTGCCAGCAGCGTTCTAGCGGGGGAAGAGACCCAGTACTTC,CASSVLAGEETQYF
TRBJ1-2,-,-,TRBV28,TGTGCCAGCAGCGGACAGAAGTATGGCTACACCTTC,CASSGQKYGYTF
TRBJ1-4,-,-,TRBV9,TGTGCCAGCAGCGTAGAGGACGTCGGGAGTGTAGCTAATGAAAAACTGTTTTTT,CASSVEDVGSVANEKLFF
TRBJ2-7,few,TRBD1,TRBV29-1,TGCAGCGTTCGGACAGGGGTAGGTTACGAGCAGTACTTC,CSVRTGVGYEQYF
TRBJ2-7,-,TRBD2,TRBV6-5,TGTGCCAGCAGCTCACTACTAGCGGGATACGAGCAGTACTTC,CASSSLLAGYEQYF
TRBJ1-1,-,-,TRBV2,TGTGCCAGCAGTGATGGCGCTTCCTTGGCCACTGAAGCTTTCTTT,CASSDGASLATEAFF
TRBJ2-1,-,TRBD2,TRBV7-3,TGTGCCAGCAGCTCGGGACTAGCGGGTGAGCAGTTCTTC,CASSSGLAGEQFF
TRBJ2-7,-,-,TRBV4-1,TGCGCCAGCAGCCAAGAATTGGGGTTACCGCTCGAGCAGTACTTC,CASSQELGLPLEQYF
TRBJ1-5,-,-,TRBV28,TGTGCCAGCAGGTCAACAACGGCGGATCAGCCCCAGCATTTT,CASRSTTADQPQHF
TRBJ2-3,-,-,TRBV2,TGTGCCAGCAGTGGGAATCTAGCGAGCAGCACAGATACGCAGTATTTT,CASSGNLASSTDTQYF
TRBJ2-7,-,-,TRBV6-5,TGTGCCAGCAGCAGCCGGGACTCACGCGAGCAGTACTTC,CASSSRDSREQYF
TRBJ2-7,-,-,TRBV9,TGTGCCAGCAGCCCACGAGCGGAAGACTACGAGCAGTACTTC,CASSPRAEDYEQYF